The source of this TCR beta chain is a study of blood T cells in healthy people across ages. A second PCR, run for roughly 7 to 11 cycles, used a sample-barcoded 5' primer plus a J-beta primer mix. From the 5' RACE reads, TCRdb called clonotypes with MiXCR, one entry per CDR3 protein. Found here are around 1.1 million distinct CDR3 sequences, roughly two fifths of them singletons; the top ten hold about an eighth. The V segment lost 4 bases and the J segment 4 bases; nucleotides outside the gene matches: 6. The CDR3 consists of 15 residues. Per the germline V gene, CDR1 is MGHRA and CDR2 is YSYEKL. The source of this sequence is a man between 18 and 35 years old in good health. The genes are TRBV4-1 and TRBJ1-4, with 7 bases fitting TRBD1. Sequencing input: blood. Here the CDR3 reads CASSLTRQGNEKLFF. The CDR3 nucleotides read TGCGCCAGCAGCCTCACGAGACAGGGTAATGAAAAACTGTTTTTT.